These 10 T cell receptor beta chains were sequenced from one sample in a study of shared clonotypes between healthy human individuals. Sequencing was performed with immunoSEQ multiplex PCR; in TCRdb, only in-frame clones are kept and a portion is missing. Of about 2.5 million clones in the sample, about 90% were seen once. Specimen: naive CD4+ T cells from PBMCs. The subset was: CD45RA+ positively selected. These TCRs come from a man between 18 and 29 years old in good health. Some clones in this sample may be carry-over from other donors' samples.

The CDR3 DNA follows: TGCGCCAGCAGCTCTACAGGGGCGAGCTCCTACAATGAGCAGTTCTTC. Protein product: CASSSTGASSYNEQFF. The V gene is TRBV5-1, the J gene TRBJ2-1; 7 nucleotides line up with TRBD1. Trimming at V came to 3 bases and at J to 0 bases, leaving 6 bases not matched to a gene. Germline V CDR1 and CDR2: SGHRS, YFSETQ. The CDR3 is made up of 16 amino acids.

The chain links TRBV13 to TRBJ1-3; D gene ambiguous. CDR1 is PRHDT and CDR2 is FYEKMQ in the germline V gene (reference sequence). This CDR3 is built from 14 residues. V gave up 4 bases and J gave up 4 bases, with 11 bases separating them. In DNA, the CDR3 is TGTGCCAGCAGCTCCCGACAAGGAGGAAACACCATATATTTT. It yields the protein CASSSRQGGNTIYF.

This chain connects TRBV6-5 to TRBJ2-7, with 11 bases matching TRBD2. CDR1 is MNHEY and CDR2 is SVGAGI in the germline V gene. The J segment lost 3 bases and the V segment lost 0 bases, leaving 4 bases of the junction unmatched. The CDR3 consists of 16 residues. The DNA for the CDR3 is TGTGCCAGCAGTTACTCTAGCGGGAGGGCCCTCTACGAGCAGTACTTC. The encoded protein is CASSYSSGRALYEQYF.

V usage is TRBV5-6 and J usage is TRBJ2-1; TRBD1 matches at 7 bases. Losses at the gene ends were 2 bases for V and 12 bases for J; bases not matched to a gene: 8. Looked up from germline, CDR1 is SGHDT and CDR2 is YYEEEE. The CDR3 contains 13 residues. CDR3 sequence (DNA): TGTGCCAGCAGCTTAGGACAGCCAGGGGGGCAGTTCTTC. Its translation: CASSLGQPGGQFF.

J is TRBJ2-2 and V is TRBV11-2; D not certain. Germline-derived CDR1 and CDR2 are SGHAT and FQNNGV. V dropped 0 bases and J dropped 0 bases, with 8 bases sitting between them. There are 16 residues in the CDR3. CDR3 residues: CASSLEVLPNTGELFF. CDR3 in DNA: TGTGCCAGCAGCTTAGAAGTCCTACCGAACACCGGGGAGCTGTTTTTT.

This chain uses TRBV28 with TRBJ2-7; maybe TRBD1 (7 bases). CDR1 is MDHEN, CDR2 SYDVKM, per germline. V shed 3 bases and J shed 0 bases, with 15 bases lying between them. The CDR3 totals 16 residues. CDR3 coding DNA: TGTGCCAGCAGTTTGGGCGGGACAGCGTACTCCTACGAGCAGTACTTC. This codes for CASSLGGTAYSYEQYF. The whole variable domain, filled in from reference TRBV28 and TRBJ2-7, reads DVKVTQSSRYLVKRTGEKVFLECVQDMDHENMFWYRQDPGLGLRLIYFSYDVKMKEKGDIPEGYSVSREKKERFSLILESASTNQTSMYLCASSLGGTAYSYEQYFGPGTRLTVT.

The V gene is TRBV10-3, the J gene TRBJ1-1, with D perhaps TRBD1 (5 bases). Germline loops: CDR1 ENHRY, CDR2 SYGVKD. Trimming took off 0 bases at V and 6 bases at J, with 11 bases between the two ends. The length of the CDR3 is 14 residues. The CDR3 protein is CAISESAGEAEAFF. As DNA, the CDR3 is TGTGCCATCAGTGAGTCGGCGGGGGAGGCTGAAGCTTTCTTT.

This clone was counted once. CDR3 sequence: CASSLSGASNQPQHF. CDR3 bases: TGTGCCAGCAGCTTATCAGGGGCGAGCAATCAGCCCCAGCATTTT. V usage is TRBV7-9 and J usage is TRBJ1-5, with D possibly being TRBD1 (6 bases). Germline lookup yields CDR1 SEHNR and CDR2 FQNEAQ (reference sequence). This CDR3 is 15 amino acids long. The V end lost 2 bases, the J end lost 1 base, and 9 bases lay between the germline ends.

The chain recombines TRBV7-9 with TRBJ2-7, with D perhaps given as TRBD1 or TRBD2 (5 bases each). The CDR3 spans 13 residues. V lost 5 bases and J lost 3, with 11 bases in between. The germline V gene encodes CDR1 SEHNR and CDR2 FQNEAQ (reference sequence). CDR3 residues: CASSVRDGYEQYF. The CDR3 DNA reads as TGTGCCAGCAGCGTCCGGGACGGCTACGAGCAGTACTTC.

This rearrangement joins TRBV2 to TRBJ1-5, with no clear D. There are 14 residues in the CDR3. Germline V lookup: CDR1 SNHLY, CDR2 FYNNEI. The ends were cut back, 5 bases at V and 4 bases at J, with 12 bases in the middle. The CDR3 sequence is CASSTTSDNQPQHF. In DNA, the CDR3 is TGTGCCAGCAGTACGACATCAGATAATCAGCCCCAGCATTTT.